Given below is one T cell receptor beta chain in context. Its antigen is undetermined. The sample originates from a study of T cells in tuberculosis. Study-wide results and limits: Shorter CDR3-alpha in active tuberculosis partly drove smaller distances.

Profiling relied on immunoSEQ multiplex PCR, and the TCRdb table lists in-frame clones only, not all of them. The repertoire holds some 6,000 clones, less than 98% seen once, with roughly 11% in the top ten. Time point meaning: new active TB diagnosis, blood taken before or within 7 days of starting treatment. This receptor was identified in an adult with tuberculosis. Sequencing was performed on PBMCs, taken at tuberculosis diagnosis.

As DNA, the CDR3 is TGTGCCAGCAGCTGGGGCCGAGGACTAGCTCTTTCAGATACGCAGTATTTT. Translated: CASSWGRGLALSDTQYF. The chain carries TRBV5-5 and TRBJ2-3; 8 bases match TRBD2. The CDR3 spans 17 residues. Germline V gene lookup returns CDR1 SGHKS and CDR2 YYEKEE (reference sequence). The ends lost 3 bases at V and 4 bases at J; junction bases unmatched: 13.